The 21 T cell receptor beta chains reported below all come from one sample, sequenced in a study of PD-1 blockade in classical Hodgkin lymphoma. TCRdb keeps only in-frame clones here, not all; method: immunoSEQ multiplex PCR. Here the sample spans approximately 26,000 clones, approximately 80% being singletons. There was relapse after autologous stem cell transplantation in every patient, and there was variation in brentuximab vedotin exposure. The source material was peripheral blood mononuclear cells (PBMCs), sampled before the second cycle of nivolumab. The source is a human donor with classical Hodgkin lymphoma.

The V call is TRBV2, the J call TRBJ1-2; maybe TRBD1 (6 bases). With 2 bases removed from V and 8 bases from J, the gap between germline ends came to 15 bases. The CDR3 length is 14 residues. Per germline, CDR1 SNHLY and CDR2 FYNNEI. CDR3 loop: CASSERGGTFGYTF. Here the CDR3 DNA reads TGTGCCAGCAGTGAACGAGGAGGGACATTCGGCTACACCTTC.

This clone was counted a few times. The chain couples TRBV25-1 to TRBJ1-2, with 8 bases that match TRBD1. There are 14 residues in the CDR3. Germline loops: CDR1 MGHDK, CDR2 SYGVNS. V lost 6 bases, J lost 4 bases, and 7 bases stayed unmatched. Here the CDR3 DNA reads TGTGCCAGCAGGGGGGCAGGGGGCGGCTATGGCTACACCTTC. Translating gives CASRGAGGGYGYTF.

The chain couples TRBV5-1 to TRBJ2-5; D gene unclear. The ends were cut back, 0 bases at V and 2 bases at J, with 8 bases in the middle. The CDR3 extends over 14 amino acids. Germline V gene data show CDR1 as SGHRS and CDR2 as YFSETQ. The CDR3 DNA reads TGCGCCAGCAGCTTGGGGAATCTACAAGAGACCCAGTACTTC. Protein: CASSLGNLQETQYF.

V is TRBV28 and J is TRBJ1-4; tentative D call: TRBD1 (6 bases). This CDR3 is built from 14 residues. Per germline, CDR1 MDHEN and CDR2 SYDVKM. Trimming pared 6 bases from V and 2 bases from J, leaving 10 bases between. CDR3 protein: CASRGAGTNEKLFF. The CDR3 region has the DNA TGTGCCAGCAGGGGGGCGGGTACTAATGAAAAACTGTTTTTT.

The gene calls are TRBV18 and TRBJ2-3; D remains ambiguous. This CDR3 spans 15 amino acids. Germline-derived CDR1 and CDR2 are KGHSH and LQKENI. V was shortened by 1 base and J by 0 bases, with 8 bases between the two germline ends. The CDR3 sequence: CASSPRPGSTDTQYF. The CDR3, as DNA: TGTGCCAGCTCACCACGGCCTGGGAGCACAGATACGCAGTATTTT.

This chain joins TRBV4-3 and TRBJ2-7, with TRBD1 as a possible D gene (6 bases). This CDR3 contains 14 residues. V was shortened by 3 bases and J by 1 base, with 10 bases between the two germline ends. Germline V gene sequence: CDR1 LGHNA, CDR2 YSLEER. The CDR3 DNA follows: TGCGCCAGCAGCCACCGGACAGAGTCCTACGAGCAGTACTTC. Translated: CASSHRTESYEQYF.

A note on this clone: The same CDR3 can be traced to other DNA sequences in this sample. The gene calls are TRBV5-1 and TRBJ1-1, with TRBD1 matching 8 bases. Per germline, CDR1 SGHRS and CDR2 YFSETQ. With 3 bases clipped from V and 1 base from J, the junction kept 8 bases outside the gene matches. The CDR3 has 16 residues. The CDR3 DNA sequence: TGCGCCAGCAGCTACTCAGGGGGCGCGGGGAACACTGAAGCTTTCTTT. Translation: CASSYSGGAGNTEAFF.

The chain carries TRBV30 and TRBJ2-1; 12 nucleotides align to TRBD2. This CDR3 is 16 amino acids long. Germline values: CDR1 GTSNPN, CDR2 SVGIG (reference sequence). CDR3 DNA: TGTGCTCCTTCTACTAGCGGGAGGAGCTCCTACAATGAGCAGTTCTTC. As protein: CAPSTSGRSSYNEQFF.

This clone is medium-sized. The chain combines TRBV28 with TRBJ1-5; 10 bases align to TRBD1. This CDR3 is 15 amino acids long. J was trimmed by 8 bases and V by 5 bases; bases with no gene match: 9. Germline CDR1 is MDHEN and CDR2 is SYDVKM. CDR3 residues: CASSPGTGATKPQHF. The CDR3 DNA reads TGTGCCAGCAGTCCCGGGACAGGGGCGACGAAGCCCCAGCATTTT.

The chain couples TRBV12-5 to TRBJ2-3, with D possibly being TRBD2 (5 bases). CDR1 and CDR2 from the germline V gene are LGHNT and FRNRAP. The CDR3 length is 17 residues. V was shortened by 2 bases and J by 2 bases, with 17 bases between the two germline ends. CDR3 amino acids: CASGLWLLAPPTDTQYF. CDR3 nucleotides: TGTGCTAGTGGTTTGTGGTTGTTAGCGCCCCCCACAGATACGCAGTATTTT. Full variable domain (missing parts from reference TRBV12-5 and TRBJ2-3): DARVTQTPRHKVTEMGQEVTMRCQPILGHNTVFWYRQTMMQGLELLAYFRNRAPLDDSGMPKDRFSAEMPDATLATLKIQPSEPRDSAVYFCASGLWLLAPPTDTQYFGPGTRLTVL.

This sequence joins TRBV2 and TRBJ2-2; 9 bases are shared with TRBD2. The J segment lost 4 bases and the V segment lost 4 bases, leaving 4 bases of the junction unmatched. Germline V gene lookup returns CDR1 SNHLY and CDR2 FYNNEI. The CDR3 has 15 residues. CDR3 bases: TGTGCCAGCAGTGGACTAGCGGAGAGCACCGGGGAGCTGTTTTTT. Translating it yields CASSGLAESTGELFF.

The V and J genes are TRBV7-9 and TRBJ2-1; no firm D call. Germline V CDR1 and CDR2: SEHNR, FQNEAQ (reference sequence). This CDR3 comprises 8 residues. Trimming left V 2 bases short and J 13 bases short, with 0 bases between. The CDR3 sequence: CASSLQFF. For the CDR3, the DNA is TGTGCCAGCAGCTTACAGTTCTTC.

This clone was picked up a small number of times. This rearrangement joins TRBV19 to TRBJ1-1; possible D gene TRBD1, 5 bases. CDR3 length: 16 residues. V was trimmed by 2 bases and J by 5 bases, leaving 18 bases between them. Germline V CDR1 and CDR2: LNHDA, SQIVND (reference sequence). The DNA of the CDR3 is TGTGCCAGTAGTATAATGCAGGGCATGCAAAATACTGAAGCTTTCTTT. It translates to CASSIMQGMQNTEAFF.

The chain recombines TRBV9 with TRBJ2-7, with D possibly TRBD1 on 7 matching bases. The CDR3 runs to 13 residues. V was shortened by 4 bases and J by 5 bases, with 13 bases between the two germline ends. Germline CDR1 is SGDLS and CDR2 is YYNGEE. CDR3 region: CASSYGGTDEQYF. CDR3 nucleotides: TGTGCCAGCAGCTATGGGGGGACAGACGAGCAGTACTTC.

The V and J genes are TRBV2 and TRBJ1-6, with 7 bases aligning to TRBD1. V lost 4 bases to trimming and J lost 8 bases; unmatched junction nucleotides: 5. There are 14 residues in the CDR3. Per the germline V gene, CDR1 is SNHLY and CDR2 is FYNNEI. CDR3 DNA sequence: TGTGCCAGCAGTGGACAGGGCTGGGATTCACCCCTCCACTTT. Its translation: CASSGQGWDSPLHF.

This clone appeared once. For the CDR3, the DNA is TGTGCCAGCAGCATTACCCGGTTAGGAGGTGAAGCTTTCTTT. Amino acids: CASSITRLGGEAFF. The chain uses TRBV7-9 and TRBJ1-1; D gene ambiguous. The CDR3 is 14 amino acids. Trimming removed 5 bases at V and 7 bases at J, with 17 bases between. CDR1 and CDR2 (germline): SEHNR, FQNEAQ (reference sequence).

V and J are TRBV4-3 and TRBJ1-4, with unresolved D. With 0 bases removed from V and 7 bases from J, the gap between germline ends came to 15 bases. Per germline, CDR1 LGHNA and CDR2 YSLEER. The CDR3 is made up of 16 amino acids. As DNA, the CDR3 is TGCGCCAGCAGCCAAGAGTTGGGAGCTCGGACTGAAAAACTGTTTTTT. Amino acids: CASSQELGARTEKLFF.

This rearrangement joins TRBV9 to TRBJ2-3, with 9 bases fitting TRBD2. The V gene's germline CDR1 is SGDLS and CDR2 YYNGEE. V lost 7 bases to trimming and J lost 0 bases; unmatched junction nucleotides: 6. The CDR3 has 15 residues. This CDR3 reads CASASGVISTDTQYF. DNA for the CDR3: TGTGCCAGCGCTAGCGGGGTGATTAGCACAGATACGCAGTATTTT.

This sequence joins TRBV11-3 and TRBJ1-4; maybe TRBD1 (6 bases). CDR1 SGHNT and CDR2 YENEEA come from the germline V gene. Deletions cut 4 bases from V and 3 bases from J, with 15 bases between. The CDR3 contains 16 residues. CDR3: CASSCLDSRANEKLFF. As DNA, the CDR3 is TGTGCCAGCAGCTGCCTGGACAGTAGGGCTAATGAAAAACTGTTTTTT.

The chain carries TRBV11-2 and TRBJ2-4; the D is unclear. V lost 6 bases and J lost 0, with 6 bases in between. Germline CDR1 SGHAT, CDR2 FQNNGV. The CDR3 has 13 amino acids. CDR3: CASSLLAKNIQYF. CDR3 coding DNA: TGTGCCAGCAGTCTCTTAGCCAAAAACATTCAGTACTTC. Using reference TRBV11-2 and TRBJ2-4 for the parts outside the CDR3, the full variable domain is EAGVAQSPRYKIIEKRQSVAFWCNPISGHATLYWYQQILGQGPKLLIQFQNNGVVDDSQLPKDRFSAERLKGVDSTLKIQPAKLEDSAVYLCASSLLAKNIQYFGAGTRLSVL.

This chain connects TRBV7-2 to TRBJ2-1; D unclear. The ends were cut back, 4 bases at V and 0 bases at J, with 10 bases in the middle. This CDR3 region has 15 residues. Germline V CDR1 and CDR2: SGHTA, FQGNSA. This chain's CDR3 is CASSSDVSSYNEQFF. The CDR3 DNA is TGTGCCAGCAGCTCGGACGTGAGCTCCTACAATGAGCAGTTCTTC.